The 19 T cell receptor beta chains presented below share a single source sample, sequenced in a study of T cells after yellow fever vaccination. A single record per CDR3 protein comes from TCRdb applying MiXCR to the 5' RACE reads. The sample holds about 340,000 distinct CDR3 sequences, approximately 13% seen once. Material: CD4+ T cells sorted from PBMCs, obtained 15 days after the yellow fever booster vaccination. The origin of the receptors is a man between 18 and 35 years old who received the YFV17D yellow fever vaccine.

With respect to this clonotype: A much larger clone is a single base away; this may be a read error. The final CDR3 position lacks the conserved phenylalanine or tryptophan, pointing to a likely read error. J is TRBJ2-5 and V is TRBV10-3; 7 nucleotides agree with TRBD1. CDR3 length: 14 residues. Unmatched junction bases numbered 7, after V lost 7 bases and J lost 2 bases. Per the germline V gene, CDR1 is ENHRY and CDR2 is SYGVKD. The CDR3: CAIKGTDLQETQYL. In DNA form, the CDR3 reads TGTGCCATCAAAGGGACAGACCTTCAAGAGACCCAGTACTTA.

The table lists this clonotype with a count of one. The chain combines TRBV29-1 with TRBJ1-1; possible D gene TRBD1, 5 bases. With 2 bases removed from V and 1 base from J, the gap between germline ends came to 8 bases. The germline CDR1 and CDR2 sequences are SQVTM and ANQGSEA. This CDR3 is built from 13 residues. The CDR3 reads CSVERQWNTEAFF. The CDR3 DNA reads TGCAGCGTTGAAAGACAGTGGAACACTGAAGCTTTCTTT.

This clonotype was picked up many times. This chain uses TRBV4-2 with TRBJ2-1; no clear D gene. Trimming took off 0 bases at V and 8 bases at J, with 20 bases between the two ends. This CDR3 contains 17 residues. CDR1 and CDR2 from the germline V gene are LGHNA and YNFKEQ. DNA of the CDR3: TGTGCCAGCAGCCAAGACCGGACCTCTACCCCGCGCGATGAGCAGTTCTTC. Translation gives CASSQDRTSTPRDEQFF.

The chain employs TRBV9 and TRBJ2-1; TRBD2 aligns across 8 bases. Germline values: CDR1 SGDLS, CDR2 YYNGEE. The CDR3 has 15 residues. V lost 1 base to trimming and J lost 6 bases; unmatched junction nucleotides: 6. CDR3 coding DNA: TGTGCCAGCAGCGTAAGGAGCGGGGGTTTCAATGAGCAGTTCTTC. Residues: CASSVRSGGFNEQFF.

The rearrangement links TRBV20-1 to TRBJ1-4, with D uncertain. The germline V and J ends were trimmed by 6 bases and 8 bases, with 10 bases remaining between them. The V gene's germline CDR1 is DFQATT and CDR2 SNEGSKA (reference sequence). CDR3 length: 11 residues. In DNA, the CDR3 is TGCAGTGCCCCCCGTCGAGAAAAACTGTTTTTT. This translates into CSAPRREKLFF.

This clonotype came up a few times. V usage is TRBV4-1 and J usage is TRBJ1-1; no reliable D call. Germline lookup yields CDR1 MGHRA and CDR2 YSYEKL. The CDR3 contains 16 residues. Trimming left V 6 bases short and J 2 bases short, with 19 bases between. The CDR3 region has the DNA TGCGCCAGCAGGCTTGCGTGGGCAGGCGGAAACACTGAAGCTTTCTTT. The encoded protein is CASRLAWAGGNTEAFF.

This clonotype turned up a few times. V gene TRBV11-2 combines with J gene TRBJ2-1; D gene unclear. The CDR3 length is 12 residues. V lost 1 base and J 8 bases, leaving 6 bases between the germline ends. Germline-derived CDR1 and CDR2 are SGHAT and FQNNGV. The CDR3 coding sequence is TGTGCCAGCAGCTTAGGTTCCGATGAGCAGTTCTTC. The encoded protein is CASSLGSDEQFF.

This clonotype was counted only a few times. V gene TRBV29-1 combines with J gene TRBJ1-1; a possible D gene is TRBD1 (5 bases). The V end was cut by 3 bases, the J end by 5 bases, with 7 bases between. The CDR3 spans 11 residues. Germline CDR1 reads SQVTM; CDR2 reads ANQGSEA. CDR3 sequence: CSVEGQTEAFF. CDR3 DNA sequence: TGCAGCGTTGAGGGGCAGACTGAAGCTTTCTTT.

In this sample, this clonotype turned up many times. This rearrangement joins TRBV20-1 to TRBJ2-5; D perhaps matches TRBD2 (6 bases). CDR1 and CDR2 from the germline V gene are DFQATT and SNEGSKA (reference sequence). V lost 0 bases and J lost 5, with 16 bases in between. This CDR3 contains 15 residues. The CDR3 bases are TGCAGTGCTAGAGACCCCCGTGGAGGGCTGGAGACCCAGTACTTC. This translates into CSARDPRGGLETQYF.

This clonotype came up a few times. The V and J genes are TRBV5-4 and TRBJ1-2, with D perhaps matching TRBD1 (6 bases). This CDR3 has 13 residues. Germline lookup yields CDR1 SGHNT and CDR2 YYREEE (reference sequence). Trimming shortened V by 3 bases and J by 8 bases, and 14 bases separated the two germline ends. Written as DNA, the CDR3 is TGTGCCAGCAGCTCCGGGACACTGGAAGGCTACACCTTC. It codes for CASSSGTLEGYTF.

This clonotype was seen more than once but under ten times. This sequence joins TRBV7-9 and TRBJ2-1; 8 bases are a match to TRBD2. The germline CDR1 and CDR2 sequences are SEHNR and FQNEAQ (reference sequence). V lost 1 base and J lost 7; bases outside the gene matches: 6. The CDR3 runs to 15 residues. The CDR3: CASSLGAGAWNEQFF. The DNA of the CDR3 is TGTGCCAGCAGCTTAGGAGCGGGGGCCTGGAATGAGCAGTTCTTC. Complete variable domain (other parts from reference TRBV7-9 and TRBJ2-1): DTGVSQNPRHKITKRGQNVTFRCDPISEHNRLYWYRQTLGQGPEFLTYFQNEAQLEKSRLLSDRFSAERPKGSFSTLEIQRTEQGDSAMYLCASSLGAGAWNEQFFGPGTRLTVL.

This clonotype was picked up many times. The chain is built from TRBV28 and TRBJ2-3; TRBD2 matches 7 bases. V was pared by 5 bases and J by 6 bases, with 11 bases of the junction left unmatched. Germline loops: CDR1 MDHEN, CDR2 SYDVKM. The CDR3 is made up of 15 amino acids. The CDR3 nucleotides read TGTGCCAGCAGTACCTTGGGCGGGGGATCGGATACGCAGTATTTT. Protein: CASSTLGGGSDTQYF.

The rearrangement joins TRBV27 to TRBJ1-5; possibly TRBD1 for D (6 bases). Germline CDR1 and CDR2: MNHEY and SMNVEV (reference sequence). The germline V and J ends were trimmed by 2 bases and 2 bases, with 13 bases remaining between them. The CDR3 loop spans 16 amino acids. The CDR3, as DNA: TGTGCCAGCAGTTTACGGGGGGCATATGGCAATCAGCCCCAGCATTTT. The encoded protein is CASSLRGAYGNQPQHF.

In DNA, the CDR3 is TGCAGTGCTAGGGAGACAGGGAATAGCAATCAGCCCCAGCATTTT. Its protein product is CSARETGNSNQPQHF. The chain is built from TRBV20-1 and TRBJ1-5, with 7 bases matching TRBD1. In germline, CDR1 is DFQATT, CDR2 SNEGSKA (reference sequence). With V trimmed by 3 bases and J by 0 bases, 5 bases remained unmatched. The CDR3 has 15 residues.

The CDR3: CASSLGRVLNQPQHF. The DNA for the CDR3 is TGTGCCAGCAGTTTAGGCAGGGTATTAAATCAGCCCCAGCATTTT. The V and J genes are TRBV12-3 or TRBV12-4 and TRBJ1-5, with D perhaps matching TRBD1 (5 bases). Trimming removed 1 base at V and 4 bases at J, with 11 bases between. The CDR3 extends over 15 amino acids.

This clonotype was seen a few times. The V and J genes are TRBV5-4 and TRBJ1-4; 7 nucleotides align to TRBD1. The CDR3 extends over 16 amino acids. Germline loops: CDR1 SGHNT, CDR2 YYREEE (reference sequence). J gave up 1 base and V 4 bases, and 7 bases lay outside the gene matches. The CDR3 reads CASSLGQSVTNEKLFF. Here the CDR3 DNA reads TGTGCCAGCAGCCTGGGACAGAGTGTAACTAATGAAAAACTGTTTTTT.

This clonotype showed up just a few times. The chain joins TRBV4-2 to TRBJ2-5; D is unclear. With 0 bases removed from V and 0 bases from J, the gap between germline ends came to 11 bases. The germline gives CDR1 LGHNA, CDR2 YNFKEQ. The CDR3 spans 16 residues. In DNA form, the CDR3 reads TGTGCCAGCAGCCAAGAGTTCTCCGGGTACCAAGAGACCCAGTACTTC. This encodes CASSQEFSGYQETQYF.

This clonotype was seen many times. V and J are TRBV7-9 and TRBJ2-1; possible D gene TRBD2, 6 bases. Per germline, CDR1 SEHNR and CDR2 FQNEAQ (reference sequence). The CDR3 contains 13 residues. V was cut by 8 bases and J by 6 bases, with 14 bases left in between. CDR3 DNA sequence: TGTGCCAGCCGCAGGGAGGAGGGCAATGAGCAGTTCTTC. It yields the protein CASRREEGNEQFF.

This clonotype came up many times. The chain recombines TRBV7-2 with TRBJ1-6, with 8 bases matching TRBD1. Germline CDR1 and CDR2: SGHTA and FQGNSA. The CDR3 runs to 14 residues. Trimming cost V 4 bases and J 8 bases; bases outside gene matches: 4. CDR3 amino acids: CASSSGQGYSPLHF. The CDR3 DNA sequence: TGTGCCAGCAGCTCTGGACAGGGCTATTCACCCCTCCACTTT.